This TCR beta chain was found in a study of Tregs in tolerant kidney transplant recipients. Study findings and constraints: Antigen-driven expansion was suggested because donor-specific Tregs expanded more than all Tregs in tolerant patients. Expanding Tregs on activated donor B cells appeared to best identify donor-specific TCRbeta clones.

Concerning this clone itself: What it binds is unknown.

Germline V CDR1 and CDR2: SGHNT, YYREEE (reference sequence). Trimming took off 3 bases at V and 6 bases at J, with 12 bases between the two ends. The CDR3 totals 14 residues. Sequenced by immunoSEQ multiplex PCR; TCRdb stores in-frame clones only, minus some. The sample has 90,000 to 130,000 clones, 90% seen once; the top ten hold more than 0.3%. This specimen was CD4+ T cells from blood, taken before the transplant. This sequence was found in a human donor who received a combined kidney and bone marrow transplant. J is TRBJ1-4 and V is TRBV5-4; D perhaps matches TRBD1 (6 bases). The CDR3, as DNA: TGTGCCAGCAGCTCCCAGGGGCGGGATGAAAAACTGTTTTTT. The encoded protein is CASSSQGRDEKLFF.